Below are 29 T cell receptor beta chains sequenced from a single sample in a study of control samples from healthy donors and cancer patients. Method: immunoSEQ multiplex PCR; TCRdb's copy keeps in-frame clones and lacks some. The table shows about 150,000 clones, with 93% occurring only once. The sample taken for sequencing was blood. The receptors were gathered from a man between 45 and 60 years old in good health.

The CDR3 protein is CASHRQGLSNQPQHF. In DNA form, the CDR3 reads TGTGCCAGCCACAGACAGGGCCTTAGCAATCAGCCCCAGCATTTT. The V call is TRBV2, the J call TRBJ1-5; 7 bases are a match to TRBD1. This CDR3 is 15 amino acids long. Germline lookup yields CDR1 SNHLY and CDR2 FYNNEI. V was clipped by 8 bases and J by 0 bases; unmatched bases: 7.

The chain carries TRBV3-1 (or the pseudogene TRBV3-2) and TRBJ1-1; 9 bases match TRBD1. The CDR3 runs to 15 residues. The J segment lost 4 bases and the V segment lost 4 bases, leaving 7 bases of the junction unmatched. Germline-derived CDR1 and CDR2 are LGHDT and YNNKEL (reference sequence). The CDR3 protein is CASSLKLTGGTEAFF. CDR3 nucleotide sequence: TGTGCCAGCAGCCTGAAATTGACAGGGGGCACTGAAGCTTTCTTT.

The chain is built from TRBV7-9 and TRBJ2-7, with 8 bases lining up with TRBD2. Trimming removed 7 bases from V and 1 base from J; junction bases left unmatched: 6. Looked up from germline, CDR1 is SEHNR and CDR2 is FQNEAQ (reference sequence). The CDR3 is 14 amino acids. The CDR3 spells CASTPSGSSYEQYF. DNA of the CDR3: TGTGCCAGCACCCCCAGCGGGAGTTCCTACGAGCAGTACTTC.

This clone has just one count. The chain uses TRBV6-5 and TRBJ1-2; TRBD1 matches at 7 bases. CDR1 is MNHEY, CDR2 SVGAGI, per germline. This CDR3 is 16 amino acids long. The trim removed 2 bases at V and 8 bases at J, leaving 14 bases unmatched. The CDR3 loop reads CASSYRQGGFARGYTF. The CDR3 coding sequence is TGTGCCAGCAGTTACCGACAGGGAGGTTTCGCAAGGGGCTACACCTTC.

The gene calls are TRBV30 and TRBJ1-6; D call uncertain. Trimming removed 2 bases from V and 6 bases from J, with 8 bases in between. The CDR3 covers 13 residues. The germline V gene encodes CDR1 GTSNPN and CDR2 SVGIG (reference sequence). The CDR3 DNA sequence: TGTGCCTGGAGTCGTACAGCTAATTCACCCCTCCACTTT. It codes for CAWSRTANSPLHF.

This clone is a singleton in its sample. The genes are TRBV2 and TRBJ1-1; D call uncertain. This CDR3 spans 12 amino acids. V was clipped by 7 bases and J by 11 bases, with 17 bases between them. Per germline, CDR1 SNHLY and CDR2 FYNNEI. The CDR3: CASKAEGAGAFF. CDR3 in DNA: TGTGCCAGCAAGGCTGAGGGAGCCGGGGCTTTCTTT. The entire variable domain, with the rest obtained from reference TRBV2 and TRBJ1-1, is as follows: EPEVTQTPSHQVTQMGQEVILRCVPISNHLYFYWYRQILGQKVEFLVSFYNNEISEKSEIFDDQFSVERPDGSNFTLKIRSTKLEDSAMYFCASKAEGAGAFFGQGTRLTVV.

The chain combines TRBV14 with TRBJ1-3; 7 bases agree with TRBD1. CDR1 and CDR2 from the germline V gene are SGHDN and FVKESK. V lost 0 bases, J lost 7 bases, and 9 bases stayed unmatched. The CDR3 has 16 residues. The CDR3 nucleotides are TGTGCCAGCAGCCAAGATTGGAGAACAGGGGATAACACCATATATTTT. As protein: CASSQDWRTGDNTIYF.

The rearrangement links TRBV19 to TRBJ2-1; TRBD2 agrees at 9 bases. J was trimmed by 7 bases and V by 3 bases; bases with no gene match: 4. The CDR3 is 14 residues long. The V gene's germline CDR1 is LNHDA and CDR2 SQIVND (reference sequence). The CDR3 loop reads CASSISGSTNEQFF. The CDR3 DNA sequence: TGTGCCAGTAGTATTAGCGGGAGTACGAATGAGCAGTTCTTC.

V gene TRBV24-1 combines with J gene TRBJ2-1; 9 bases map to TRBD2. Germline assignment: CDR1 KGHDR and CDR2 SFDVKD. The V and J ends lost 1 base and 9 bases, in that order; junction bases with no gene match: 15. The CDR3 has 18 amino acids. CDR3 amino acids: CATSDFKREDSFYGEQFF. Written as DNA, the CDR3 is TGTGCCACCAGTGATTTTAAGCGGGAGGATAGCTTTTACGGTGAGCAGTTCTTC.

The chain is built from TRBV25-1 and TRBJ2-7, with TRBD2 matching over 8 bases. V trimming: 1 base; J trimming: 4 bases; junction bases outside the gene matches: 6. CDR3 length: 15 amino acids. Germline V gene lookup returns CDR1 MGHDK and CDR2 SYGVNS. Here the CDR3 DNA reads TGTGCCAGCAGTGAATCGGGACTAGGTACATACGAGCAGTACTTC. Encoded protein: CASSESGLGTYEQYF.

The chain carries TRBV5-6 and TRBJ2-5, with D maybe TRBD2 (5 bases). The CDR3 sequence is 16 residues long. V was cut by 4 bases and J by 2 bases, with 18 bases left in between. Germline values: CDR1 SGHDT, CDR2 YYEEEE. The CDR3 DNA reads TGTGCCAGCAGCCTCTTCGGGGTGCCTGTTCAAGAGACCCAGTACTTC. It encodes CASSLFGVPVQETQYF.

V usage is TRBV5-4 and J usage is TRBJ2-1, with TRBD2 matching over 10 bases. The CDR3 length is 14 residues. Germline-derived CDR1 and CDR2 are SGHNT and YYREEE (reference sequence). V lost 1 base, J lost 6 bases, and 1 base stayed unmatched. CDR3 DNA sequence: TGTGCCAGCAGCTTGCCTAGCGGGAGCAATGAGCAGTTCTTC. Its protein is CASSLPSGSNEQFF.

The chain employs TRBV18 and TRBJ1-4; a possible D gene is TRBD1 (5 bases). The CDR3 contains 15 residues. V dropped 4 bases and J dropped 1 base, with 10 bases sitting between them. Germline V gene lookup returns CDR1 KGHSH and CDR2 LQKENI. This chain's CDR3 is CASSQNRRTNEKLFF. The CDR3 nucleotides are TGTGCCAGCTCACAAAACAGGAGAACTAATGAAAAACTGTTTTTT.

The chain is built from TRBV28 and TRBJ2-1; 10 bases fit TRBD2. The CDR3 is 12 residues long. V trimming: 7 bases; J trimming: 15 bases; junction bases outside the gene matches: 9. Looked up from germline, CDR1 is MDHEN and CDR2 is SYDVKM. The CDR3 nucleotides read TGTGCCAGCACGCCAATAGCGGGAGGACTGTTCTTC. Its protein product is CASTPIAGGLFF.

The chain is built from TRBV5-4 and TRBJ2-5; 8 bases line up with TRBD1. J lost 5 bases, V lost 0 bases, and 6 bases had no gene match. CDR3 length: 15 residues. Per the germline V gene, CDR1 is SGHNT and CDR2 is YYREEE (reference sequence). CDR3 residues: CASSLGTTGDETQYF. The CDR3 DNA reads as TGTGCCAGCAGCTTGGGAACGACAGGGGATGAGACCCAGTACTTC.

This chain connects TRBV10-3 to TRBJ2-7; D is perhaps TRBD1 or TRBD2 (5 bases each). The germline V gene encodes CDR1 ENHRY and CDR2 SYGVKD. The CDR3 has 17 residues. V dropped 0 bases and J dropped 6 bases, with 21 bases sitting between them. As DNA, the CDR3 is TGTGCCATCAGTGAGTCGATCTTCCCCGGGACCCTCCCCGAGCAGTACTTC. The encoded protein is CAISESIFPGTLPEQYF.

V and J are TRBV5-1 and TRBJ2-7; 9 bases are a match to TRBD1. The CDR3 runs to 13 residues. Trimming removed 4 bases from V and 5 bases from J; junction bases left unmatched: 4. Germline V gives CDR1 SGHRS, CDR2 YFSETQ. The CDR3 sequence is CASSTGGVDEQYF. The CDR3 DNA reads TGCGCCAGCAGCACAGGGGGCGTCGACGAGCAGTACTTC.

V and J are TRBV19 and TRBJ2-7; TRBD2 aligns across 13 bases. Trimming took 5 bases from V and 4 from J; bases not matched to a gene: 14. CDR3 length: 18 residues. The germline gives CDR1 LNHDA, CDR2 SQIVND (reference sequence). Here the CDR3 reads CASSPRTGGLAGSYEQYF. As DNA, the CDR3 is TGTGCCAGTAGTCCCAGGACAGGGGGACTAGCGGGATCGTACGAGCAGTACTTC.

The rearrangement uses TRBV9 and TRBJ2-1, with 8 positions matching TRBD2. V trimming: 2 bases; J trimming: 2 bases; junction bases outside the gene matches: 3. Germline CDR1 and CDR2: SGDLS and YYNGEE. This CDR3 region has 15 residues. In DNA form, the CDR3 reads TGTGCCAGCAGCGTCATTAGCGGGACCTACAATGAGCAGTTCTTC. Amino acid sequence: CASSVISGTYNEQFF.

The chain employs TRBV3-1 (or the pseudogene TRBV3-2) and TRBJ2-7, with 10 bases matching TRBD1. The CDR3 totals 14 residues. Germline V gives CDR1 LGHDT, CDR2 YNNKEL (reference sequence). The V and J ends lost 4 bases and 3 bases, in that order; junction bases with no gene match: 3. The CDR3 sequence is CASSLGQGVYEQYF. CDR3 bases: TGTGCCAGCAGCCTCGGACAGGGGGTCTACGAGCAGTACTTC.

The chain uses TRBV3-1 (or the pseudogene TRBV3-2) and TRBJ2-3; 8 bases line up with TRBD2. V was clipped by 1 base and J by 4 bases; unmatched bases: 13. Per germline, CDR1 LGHDT and CDR2 YNNKEL (reference sequence). This CDR3 has 18 residues. As DNA, the CDR3 is TGTGCCAGCAGCCAAGGTACTCGAGCGGGAGTAATCGCAGATACGCAGTATTTT. It is translated as CASSQGTRAGVIADTQYF.

The sample holds one count of this clone. The chain joins TRBV9 to TRBJ2-7; no definite D call. Deletions cut 0 bases from V and 7 bases from J, with 14 bases between. Germline V lookup: CDR1 SGDLS, CDR2 YYNGEE. The CDR3 is 14 residues long. The DNA of the CDR3 is TGTGCCAGCAGCGTAGATGGACGGCCGTGGGAGCAGTACTTC. It codes for CASSVDGRPWEQYF.

The chain couples TRBV5-6 to TRBJ1-5; D ambiguous. Deletions cut 0 bases from V and 0 bases from J, with 4 bases between. This CDR3 spans 14 amino acids. Per the germline V gene, CDR1 is SGHDT and CDR2 is YYEEEE. The CDR3 DNA follows: TGTGCCAGCAGCTTGGCATCTAGCAATCAGCCCCAGCATTTT. Translation: CASSLASSNQPQHF.

This rearrangement joins TRBV19 to TRBJ1-5, with D maybe TRBD1 (5 bases). Trimming shortened V by 4 bases and J by 9 bases, and 28 bases separated the two germline ends. The germline gives CDR1 LNHDA, CDR2 SQIVND (reference sequence). This CDR3 spans 18 amino acids. The CDR3 loop reads CASSNGGRIGQRQPPQHF. CDR3 nucleotide sequence: TGTGCCAGTAGTAATGGGGGGAGAATTGGGCAGCGCCAGCCGCCCCAGCATTTT.

The rearrangement uses TRBV7-6 and TRBJ2-3; the D gene is possibly TRBD2 (5 bases). Trimming cost V 0 bases and J 3 bases, with 13 bases left between them. Germline values: CDR1 SGHVS, CDR2 FNYEAQ. CDR3 size: 16 residues. CDR3 residues: CASSLADPGLTDTQYF. CDR3 in DNA: TGTGCCAGCAGCTTAGCGGACCCGGGATTGACAGATACGCAGTATTTT.

This chain links TRBV9 with TRBJ1-5; TRBD1 aligns across 9 bases. CDR1 is SGDLS and CDR2 is YYNGEE in the germline V gene. With 0 bases clipped from V and 6 bases from J, the junction kept 4 bases outside the gene matches. This CDR3 spans 15 amino acids. The CDR3: CASSVGTGEFQPQHF. The CDR3 nucleotides read TGTGCCAGCAGCGTAGGGACAGGGGAATTTCAGCCCCAGCATTTT.

The chain employs TRBV5-1 and TRBJ2-7, with 9 bases matching TRBD1. The germline CDR1 and CDR2 sequences are SGHRS and YFSETQ. There are 15 residues in the CDR3. The V and J ends lost 0 bases and 3 bases, in that order; junction bases with no gene match: 4. The CDR3 reads CASSLGDREFYEQYF. The CDR3 nucleotides read TGCGCCAGCAGCTTGGGGGACAGGGAATTCTACGAGCAGTACTTC. Variable domain in full (rest from reference TRBV5-1 and TRBJ2-7): KAGVTQTPRYLIKTRGQQVTLSCSPISGHRSVSWYQQTPGQGLQFLFEYFSETQRNKGNFPGRFSGRQFSNSRSEMNVSTLELGDSALYLCASSLGDREFYEQYFGPGTRLTVT.

This chain uses TRBV6-1 with TRBJ2-1; tentative D call: TRBD2 (5 bases). Germline-derived CDR1 and CDR2 are MNHNS and SASEGT. V was pared by 3 bases and J by 2 bases, with 8 bases between. The CDR3 totals 14 residues. For the CDR3, the DNA is TGTGCCAGCAGTGAGAGCGGAGCCTACAATGAGCAGTTCTTC. This gives the protein CASSESGAYNEQFF.

The chain employs TRBV27 and TRBJ2-3; tentatively, D is TRBD1 (5 bases). The germline V gene has CDR1 MNHEY and CDR2 SMNVEV (reference sequence). V gave up 3 bases and J gave up 9 bases, with 10 bases separating them. CDR3 length: 12 amino acids. The CDR3 DNA reads as TGTGCCAGCAGTTTTGGACAAAGAACGCAGTATTTT. This translates into CASSFGQRTQYF.